The text below deals with one T cell receptor beta chain. Produced via immunoSEQ multiplex PCR; TCRdb's table is partial and in-frame only. Seen here are more than 35,000 clones, roughly nine tenths observed once, and the top ten hold approximately 0.81%. This entry belongs to a study of T cell changes during pregnancy in multiple sclerosis. Germline CDR1 LNHDA, CDR2 SQIVND (reference sequence). The V segment lost 2 bases and the J segment 0 bases; nucleotides outside the gene matches: 12. This CDR3 region has 19 residues. The sample here was CD4+ T cells from peripheral blood mononuclear cells, taken in the third trimester of pregnancy. This sequence was found in a female donor with multiple sclerosis, enrolled in a pregnancy study. The chain uses TRBV19 and TRBJ2-1; 8 bases map to TRBD2. CDR3 nucleotide sequence: TGTGCCAGTAGTATAAACGAGGTAGCGGGAATATACTCCTACAATGAGCAGTTCTTC. Protein product: CASSINEVAGIYSYNEQFF. The full variable domain, completed using reference TRBV19 and TRBJ2-1, is DGGITQSPKYLFRKEGQNVTLSCEQNLNHDAMYWYRQDPGQGLRLIYYSQIVNDFQKGDIAEGYSVSREKKESFPLTVTSAQKNPTAFYLCASSINEVAGIYSYNEQFFGPGTRLTVL.